A single sample gave rise to the 28 T cell receptor beta chains below, sequenced in a study of cytomegalovirus exposure and HLA in healthy donors. This PCR relied on a set of 60 Vbeta primers and 13 Jbeta primers. Some clones are missing from TCRdb's copy, which holds only in-frame ones; the method was immunoSEQ multiplex PCR. The table includes roughly 170,000 clones, 80% detected once. Sequences were obtained from PBMCs. The receptors originated from a man younger than 40 in good health and CMV-seropositive.

The CDR3 sequence: CSGRGEGAYNEQFF. Here the CDR3 DNA reads TGCAGCGGGCGGGGGGAGGGTGCCTACAATGAGCAGTTCTTC. The V gene is TRBV29-1, the J gene TRBJ2-1; 8 nucleotides match TRBD2. This CDR3 is 14 amino acids long. CDR1 is SQVTM, CDR2 ANQGSEA, per germline. With V trimmed by 7 bases and J by 2 bases, 7 bases remained unmatched.

The chain employs TRBV18 and TRBJ1-4, with 8 nucleotides matching TRBD1. CDR1 is KGHSH and CDR2 is LQKENI in the germline V gene. The CDR3 loop spans 14 amino acids. J lost 7 bases, V lost 6 bases, and 7 bases had no gene match. The chain's CDR3 is CASSPTGVGEKLFF. CDR3 coding DNA: TGTGCCAGCTCCCCGACAGGGGTCGGTGAAAAACTGTTTTTT.

The chain combines TRBV19 with TRBJ1-4; D is uncertain. Germline V gene sequence: CDR1 LNHDA, CDR2 SQIVND (reference sequence). V was cut by 5 bases and J by 4 bases, with 8 bases left in between. The CDR3 is 13 amino acids. DNA for the CDR3: TGTGCCAGTAGTTGGGCCCTTAATGAAAAACTGTTTTTT. Translation: CASSWALNEKLFF.

This chain joins TRBV27 and TRBJ1-5; 8 bases are shared with TRBD1. The CDR3 has 17 amino acids. Germline lookup yields CDR1 MNHEY and CDR2 SMNVEV (reference sequence). V shed 6 bases and J 1 base; nucleotides not matched to a gene: 11. CDR3 sequence: CASRPGQAMVSNQPQHF. The CDR3 DNA reads as TGTGCCAGCAGGCCGGGACAGGCGATGGTAAGCAATCAGCCCCAGCATTTT.

This chain connects TRBV11-3 to TRBJ1-2; a weak D match, TRBD1 (5 bases). The V gene lost 0 bases and the J gene lost 6 bases, with 20 bases spanning the gap. The CDR3 runs to 17 residues. Germline CDR1 reads SGHNT; CDR2 reads YENEEA. CDR3 in amino acids: CASSLDSTQGGVNGYTF. The CDR3 DNA follows: TGTGCCAGCAGCTTAGATTCTACCCAGGGAGGGGTCAATGGCTACACCTTC. Based on the CDR3 plus reference TRBV11-3 and TRBJ1-2, the full variable domain is EAGVVQSPRYKIIEKKQPVAFWCNPISGHNTLYWYLQNLGQGPELLIRYENEEAVDDSQLPKDRFSAERLKGVDSTLKIQPAELGDSAVYLCASSLDSTQGGVNGYTFGSGTRLTVV.

J is TRBJ2-7 and V is TRBV27, with unresolved D. V lost 8 bases and J 2 bases, leaving 4 bases between the germline ends. From germline, CDR1 is MNHEY and CDR2 SMNVEV (reference sequence). The CDR3 is 10 amino acids. The CDR3 loop is CASGAYEQYF. In DNA form, the CDR3 reads TGTGCCAGCGGAGCCTACGAGCAGTACTTC.

The gene calls are TRBV6-5 and TRBJ2-3; 9 nucleotides line up with TRBD2. CDR1 MNHEY and CDR2 SVGAGI come from the germline V gene. The CDR3 contains 14 residues. After removal of 4 bases from V and 6 bases from J, the junction contained 5 bases not matched to a gene. CDR3 protein: CASSSTTSGDTQYF. The CDR3, as DNA: TGTGCCAGCAGTTCCACTACTAGCGGGGATACGCAGTATTTT.

The chain couples TRBV12-2 to TRBJ1-5; the D call in the table, TRBD1, was not verified against the DNA. TRBV12-2 is a recognized pseudogene. The CDR3 totals 16 residues. The CDR3 is CASPRYDRGWSQPQHF. The CDR3 nucleotides are TGTGCAAGCCCACGGTATGACAGGGGCTGGAGTCAGCCCCAGCATTTT.

The chain employs TRBV10-1 and TRBJ2-2; 12 bases match TRBD1. The CDR3 covers 20 residues. V shed 2 bases, J shed 5 bases, and the junction held 15 bases outside the gene matches. Per the germline V gene, CDR1 is WNHNN and CDR2 is SYGVQD (reference sequence). The CDR3 sequence: CASSEPTKGGQGAGTGELFF. The CDR3 bases are TGCGCCAGCAGTGAGCCGACTAAAGGGGGACAGGGGGCAGGTACCGGGGAGCTGTTTTTT.

V is TRBV27 and J is TRBJ2-5; D uncertain. V lost 5 bases and J lost 5, with 12 bases in between. Germline V lookup: CDR1 MNHEY, CDR2 SMNVEV (reference sequence). CDR3 length equals 13 residues. The CDR3 region is CASSPGLWETQYF. CDR3 coding DNA: TGTGCCAGCAGTCCCGGTTTGTGGGAGACCCAGTACTTC.

The chain has TRBV7-9 and TRBJ1-2, with D perhaps matching TRBD1 (6 bases). The CDR3 consists of 14 residues. Germline V gene lookup returns CDR1 SEHNR and CDR2 FQNEAQ (reference sequence). Trimming left V 3 bases short and J 8 bases short, with 16 bases between. DNA for the CDR3: TGTGCCAGCAGCTTGGGCCAGGGGATTGAGGGCTACACCTTC. Translation: CASSLGQGIEGYTF.

V and J are TRBV7-8 and TRBJ1-2; no firm D call. The CDR3 is made up of 14 amino acids. Germline loops: CDR1 SGHVS, CDR2 FQNEAQ. The V end lost 2 bases, the J end lost 1 base, and 8 bases lay between the germline ends. The CDR3 DNA follows: TGTGCCAGCAGCTTACTTCGCGGTAACTATGGCTACACCTTC. It codes for CASSLLRGNYGYTF.

The rearrangement uses TRBV4-2 and TRBJ1-1; weak D call: TRBD1 (5 bases). The CDR3 is 15 residues long. Deletions cut 1 base from V and 1 base from J, with 10 bases between. The germline gives CDR1 LGHNA, CDR2 YNFKEQ. CDR3: CASSQVGGENTEAFF. For the CDR3, the DNA is TGTGCCAGCAGCCAAGTCGGGGGGGAGAACACTGAAGCTTTCTTT.

This rearrangement joins TRBV4-3 to TRBJ2-1; 7 nucleotides match TRBD1. The CDR3 length is 16 residues. The V segment lost 3 bases and the J segment 0 bases; nucleotides outside the gene matches: 5. Germline loops: CDR1 LGHNA, CDR2 YSLEER. CDR3 in amino acids: CASSHRQGSSYNEQFF. In nucleotides, the CDR3 is TGCGCCAGCAGCCATCGACAGGGAAGCTCCTACAATGAGCAGTTCTTC.

V gene TRBV30 combines with J gene TRBJ2-3; 10 positions agree with TRBD2. Per germline, CDR1 GTSNPN and CDR2 SVGIG (reference sequence). V shed 2 bases and J 4 bases; nucleotides not matched to a gene: 12. The CDR3 spans 17 residues. The CDR3 sequence is CAWSYSGRASGPDTQYF. CDR3 in DNA: TGTGCCTGGAGTTACAGCGGGAGGGCGAGCGGTCCAGATACGCAGTATTTT.

The V and J genes are TRBV27 and TRBJ2-3; the D gene is possibly TRBD1 (5 bases). The CDR3 consists of 15 residues. Deletions cut 4 bases from V and 3 bases from J, with 14 bases between. The germline gives CDR1 MNHEY, CDR2 SMNVEV (reference sequence). The CDR3 sequence: CASSSTNRKTDTQYF. DNA of the CDR3: TGTGCCAGCAGTTCGACCAACAGGAAGACAGATACGCAGTATTTT.

The rearrangement joins TRBV10-1 to TRBJ2-5; possible D gene TRBD2, 5 bases. Germline V lookup: CDR1 WNHNN, CDR2 SYGVQD (reference sequence). V was trimmed by 3 bases and J by 7 bases, leaving 12 bases between them. This CDR3 has 13 residues. The CDR3 is CASSEAGEGTQYF. CDR3 DNA sequence: TGCGCCAGCAGTGAAGCCGGCGAGGGGACCCAGTACTTC.

The genes are TRBV27 and TRBJ1-4, with D possibly matching TRBD1 (6 bases). V dropped 4 bases and J dropped 8 bases, with 14 bases sitting between them. The germline V gene encodes CDR1 MNHEY and CDR2 SMNVEV (reference sequence). The length of the CDR3 is 14 residues. The CDR3 reads CASSSGGLREKLFF. The DNA of the CDR3 is TGTGCCAGCAGTTCGGGGGGCCTTAGGGAAAAACTGTTTTTT. The full variable domain, completed using reference TRBV27 and TRBJ1-4, is EAQVTQNPRYLITVTGKKLTVTCSQNMNHEYMSWYRQDPGLGLRQIYYSMNVEVTDKGDVPEGYKVSRKEKRNFPLILESPSPNQTSLYFCASSSGGLREKLFFGSGTQLSVL.

V and J are TRBV9 and TRBJ2-2; D gene ambiguous. CDR1 and CDR2 (germline): SGDLS, YYNGEE. This CDR3 is built from 15 residues. Trimming removed 0 bases from V and 3 bases from J, with 9 bases in between. The CDR3, as DNA: TGTGCCAGCAGCGTAGCTTTCAGTTACACCGGGGAGCTGTTTTTT. Protein sequence: CASSVAFSYTGELFF.

This sequence joins TRBV27 and TRBJ2-5; D remains unclear. CDR1 is MNHEY and CDR2 is SMNVEV in the germline V gene (reference sequence). The CDR3 extends over 15 amino acids. V lost 0 bases and J lost 1, with 9 bases in between. In DNA form, the CDR3 reads TGTGCCAGCAGTTTATCAGTCCTACCCCAAGAGACCCAGTACTTC. The encoded protein is CASSLSVLPQETQYF.

The chain uses TRBV18 and TRBJ2-1; 7 bases align to TRBD1. The CDR3 sequence is 17 residues long. V gave up 4 bases and J gave up 5 bases; unmatched junction bases: 14. CDR1 and CDR2 (germline): KGHSH, LQKENI. The chain's CDR3 is CASSREPPRTGHNEQFF. CDR3 coding DNA: TGTGCCAGCTCACGTGAACCCCCCAGGACAGGACACAATGAGCAGTTCTTC.

The gene calls are TRBV28 and TRBJ1-5; D not resolved. Deletions cut 3 bases from V and 3 bases from J, with 12 bases between. Germline CDR1 reads MDHEN; CDR2 reads SYDVKM. The length of the CDR3 is 15 residues. CDR3 nucleotides: TGTGCCAGCAGTTTCGTGCAGGCACTCAATCAGCCCCAGCATTTT. Its protein product is CASSFVQALNQPQHF.

This clone was counted between two and nine times. The rearrangement joins TRBV25-1 to TRBJ1-2; TRBD1 aligns across 7 bases. Germline CDR1 reads MGHDK; CDR2 reads SYGVNS. CDR3 size: 13 residues. J gave up 8 bases and V 4 bases, and 7 bases lay outside the gene matches. The CDR3 DNA reads TGTGCCAGCAGTGTACAGGGGAAGGGGGGCTACACCTTC. Its translation is CASSVQGKGGYTF.

The rearrangement links TRBV2 to TRBJ2-1, with 8 bases identical to TRBD2. Germline CDR1 and CDR2: SNHLY and FYNNEI. J was trimmed by 10 bases and V by 5 bases; bases with no gene match: 13. CDR3 length: 15 residues. Written as DNA, the CDR3 is TGTGCCAGCAGTCCCCCGACCGGGGGGGCACCGGAGCAGTTCTTC. Encoded protein: CASSPPTGGAPEQFF. Variable domain in full (rest from reference TRBV2 and TRBJ2-1): EPEVTQTPSHQVTQMGQEVILRCVPISNHLYFYWYRQILGQKVEFLVSFYNNEISEKSEIFDDQFSVERPDGSNFTLKIRSTKLEDSAMYFCASSPPTGGAPEQFFGPGTRLTVL.

The rearrangement links TRBV4-1 to TRBJ2-1; TRBD1 matches at 7 bases. The CDR3 consists of 21 residues. Germline loops: CDR1 MGHRA, CDR2 YSYEKL. Germline trimming cut 1 base from V and 4 bases from J; bases unmatched to any gene: 22. CDR3 residues: CASSQVFPLGLRDSHYNEQFF. CDR3 in DNA: TGCGCCAGCAGCCAAGTATTTCCTCTGGGGCTCCGGGACAGCCATTACAATGAGCAGTTCTTC.

The V call is TRBV10-1, the J call TRBJ1-5; D is possibly TRBD1 (5 bases). The V gene lost 2 bases and the J gene lost 7 bases, with 12 bases spanning the gap. CDR1 and CDR2 from the germline V gene are WNHNN and SYGVQD (reference sequence). CDR3 size: 14 residues. DNA for the CDR3: TGCGCCAGCAGTGAGGTTTGGGGCCGGCAGCCCCAGCATTTT. Translation: CASSEVWGRQPQHF.

This chain joins TRBV5-4 and TRBJ1-2, with 8 bases fitting TRBD1. V lost 1 base and J lost 5; bases outside the gene matches: 13. CDR1 is SGHNT and CDR2 is YYREEE in the germline V gene (reference sequence). The CDR3 loop spans 17 amino acids. Here the CDR3 reads CASSLPYTTGEGYGYTF. In DNA, the CDR3 is TGTGCCAGCAGCTTGCCCTACACGACAGGGGAGGGATATGGCTACACCTTC.

The chain is built from TRBV19 and TRBJ2-1; the match to TRBD2 covers 8 bases. Trimming took 1 base from V and 6 from J; bases not matched to a gene: 5. Germline assignment: CDR1 LNHDA and CDR2 SQIVND (reference sequence). CDR3 length equals 15 residues. The CDR3: CASSIGAGATNEQFF. Here the CDR3 DNA reads TGTGCCAGTAGTATAGGAGCGGGGGCCACCAATGAGCAGTTCTTC.